The T cell receptor (beta chain) under discussion was sequenced for a study of blood T cell repertoires in COVID-19 (dated by TCRdb to the early 2020s). About the full investigation: The collaborator samples originated in the United States, Italy and Spain and spanned the acute and convalescent phases of COVID-19. The prospective study material was composed of cDNA or gDNA derived from T cells, B-cell-depleted T cells, or PBMCs. Subjects who had been exposed to COVID-19, were actively infected with it, or had recovered from it provided the deeply sampled blood TCRbeta repertoires that made up the dataset. The repertoires were made available in a free public database intended to serve as a resource for research on the immune response to SARS-CoV-2. Samples were obtained from the ongoing ImmuneRACE study (first 160 participants) and from 1,254 subjects provided by 6 global collaborators. Sample metadata almost always included a de-identified subject ID, COVID-19 status, age in years and sex. Where HLA class I and class II types were available, the types were taken from metadata supplied by the sample provider, not from assay-based typing.

Enrolling through a virtual design, the prospective study's participants ranged in age from about 18 to 100 years and lived across 20 to 25 United States geographic areas. In the prospective study, participants were assigned to cohorts based on the clinical history participants reported in a screening survey and a study questionnaire. For ImmuneRACE Cohort 3, a participant was defined as recovered based on two consecutive negative NP/OP PCR tests, clearance by a healthcare professional, or resolution of symptoms. In the prospective study, whole blood, serum and a nasopharyngeal or oropharyngeal swab were collected from each participant by mobile phlebotomists. Additional blood draws and questionnaires over an approximately two-month period could optionally be provided by prospective study participants. Blood samples from the prospective study were shipped frozen or at room temperature prior to DNA extraction.

On this clone: Its antigen is currently not known. Per-base qualities were not stored, and no clone one base away is much larger. In the same sample, other DNA sequences code for this CDR3.

The germline V and J ends show losses of 6 bases and 2 bases respectively, and no gene match explains 6 bases of the junction. Based on the germline V gene, the CDR1 and CDR2 sequences are MDHEN and SYDVKM. Taken from cysteine to phenylalanine, the CDR3 has 14 residues. The CDR3 DNA has 42 bases and is translated from base 1. What the research found in general, with its limitations: The amount of clinical and demographic metadata varied by source and participant and was provided uncurated.

TCRbeta CDR3 regions were amplified from genomic DNA using the immunoSEQ Assay, a bias-controlled multiplex PCR. The authors processed their data as follows. Nucleated cell counts per sample were estimated from amplification of reference gene primers within the assay. To quantify the absolute abundance of each unique TCRbeta CDR3 rearrangement, sequence reads were collapsed and filtered. For each sample, productive Simpson clonality was calculated as the square root of Simpson's diversity index across productive rearrangements. TCRdb stores this immuneACCESS table with in-frame sequences only. Part of the clones is absent; in the studies checked, under half of the shortfall reflects unresolved V genes, and no reason is known for the rest. The D gene and trimming were derived from the DNA, and the V and J assignments and clone size from that table. The sample table shows hundreds of thousands of clones, and around nine tenths are seen once. The ten largest make up over 6% of the sample.

The rearrangement joined TRBV28 to TRBJ2-7, with 8 bases matching TRBD1. The sequence was obtained from a woman in her thirties or forties who had recovered from COVID-19. The source material was PBMCs or T cells enriched from blood (not recorded which). CDR3 region: CASRYDRGAYEQYF. The DNA reads as follows: TGTGCCAGCAGGTATGACAGGGGAGCCTACGAGCAGTACTTC.